The sequence of this T cell receptor beta chain was determined in a study of blood T cell repertoires in COVID-19. Overall study: From the United States, Italy and Spain came samples of acute and convalescent COVID-19. Sources were T cells, B-cell-depleted T cells, or PBMCs; the material itself was cDNA or gDNA.

In this sample, this clone turned up once. Trimming took off 1 base at V and 2 bases at J, with 9 bases between the two ends. This CDR3 spans 15 amino acids. Per germline, CDR1 SGHAT and CDR2 FQNNGV. How the authors handled the data: It was from reference gene primer amplification that nucleated cell counts were estimated. The table came from immunoSEQ multiplex PCR; TCRdb's copy has only in-frame clones and leaves some out. V, J and clone size were drawn from that table, and D and trimming were deduced from the DNA. The data contain about 73,000 clones, around nine tenths of them singletons. The rearrangement links TRBV11-2 to TRBJ2-1, with a tentative D call TRBD1 (5 bases). Sequencing used peripheral blood. The receptor comes from an elderly woman with active or convalescent COVID-19. CDR3 region: CASSLGAGPYNEQFF. CDR3 DNA sequence: TGTGCCAGCAGCTTAGGGGCAGGGCCCTACAATGAGCAGTTCTTC.